These T cell receptor beta chains were read from a single sample in a study of cytomegalovirus exposure and HLA in healthy donors. Method: immunoSEQ multiplex PCR; TCRdb's copy keeps in-frame clones and lacks some. Of 80,000 to 100,000 clones listed, roughly 85% are singletons. The sequencing sample was made of PBMCs. These receptors were obtained from a woman under 40 in good health and CMV-seronegative. The CDR3 runs from the conserved cysteine through the conserved F or W. The D gene is left open where the match is weak. Only part of the rows carry a size: once, few, many, or a class if the clone is expanded.

TRBD1 | TRBJ2-2 | - | TRBV28 | TGTGCCAGCAGAGAGACAGGGGGTCGGGCCGGGGAGCTGTTTTTT | CASRETGGRAGELFF
- | TRBJ2-7 | - | TRBV15 | TGTGCCACCAGCAGGGACAGAACCTACGAGCAGTACTTC | CATSRDRTYEQYF
- | TRBJ2-1 | - | TRBV9 | TGTGCCAGCAGCGTAGTGGGGGGAGGTTCCTACAATGAGCAGTTCTTC | CASSVVGGGSYNEQFF
TRBD2 | TRBJ2-1 | - | TRBV9 | TGTGCCAGCAGCGTAGTAGGGGCTAGCGGGGGGGCCTTGGCTGAGCAGTTCTTC | CASSVVGASGGALAEQFF
- | TRBJ2-4 | - | TRBV28 | TGTGCCAGCAGCACTCTCTACGCCAGACAAGCCAAAAACATTCAGTACTTC | CASSTLYARQAKNIQYF
TRBD1 | TRBJ1-3 | - | TRBV27 | TGTGCCAGCAGTCCCGGGACAGGGGGCGGAAACACCATATATTTT | CASSPGTGGGNTIYF
- | TRBJ2-5 | few | TRBV6-6 | TGTGCCAGCAGTGACAGTCAAGAGACCCAGTACTTC | CASSDSQETQYF
- | TRBJ2-2 | - | TRBV5-1 | TGCGCCAGCAGCTTGGGACGGACAGCCAACACCGGGGAGCTGTTTTTT | CASSLGRTANTGELFF
- | TRBJ1-1 | once | TRBV23-1 | TGCGCCAGCAGGACTGCCATGAACACTGAAGCTTTCTTT | CASRTAMNTEAFF
- | TRBJ2-7 | - | TRBV28 | TGTGCCAGCAGCCAGACCGCGACTGCCTACGAGCAGTACTTC | CASSQTATAYEQYF
- | TRBJ1-3 | - | TRBV19 | TGTGCCAGTAGTATAGGGGCTCGAAACACCATATATTTT | CASSIGARNTIYF
- | TRBJ2-5 | - | TRBV11-1 | TGTGCCAGCAGCCGATTGTGGGCAGAGACCCAGTACTTC | CASSRLWAETQYF
- | TRBJ2-5 | - | TRBV29-1 | TGCAGCGTTGGATGGGACATGGTCACCCAGTACTTC | CSVGWDMVTQYF
- | TRBJ1-5 | once | TRBV5-1 | TGCGCCAGCAGCTTGGACGGAGGGAAGCAGCCCCAGCATTTT | CASSLDGGKQPQHF
TRBD2 | TRBJ2-3 | - | TRBV5-3 | TGTGCCAGAAGCCACATCCTTAGCGGGGGGGCCGAGGATACGCAGTATTTT | CARSHILSGGAEDTQYF
- | TRBJ2-3 | - | TRBV2 | TGTGCCAGCCCCGGAGGGCTGGGGGGTACGCAGTATTTT | CASPGGLGGTQYF
- | TRBJ2-5 | - | TRBV7-3 | TGTGCCAGCAGCTACCAAGGGGGGGCGGAGACCCAGTACTTC | CASSYQGGAETQYF
TRBD1 | TRBJ1-2 | - | TRBV9 | TGTGCCAGCAGCGTAGACGGGACAGGGAACTATGGCTACACCTTC | CASSVDGTGNYGYTF
- | TRBJ2-3 | - | TRBV5-1 | TGCGCCAGCAGCCCGGGGGACCGGGAGTTCACAGATACGCAGTATTTT | CASSPGDREFTDTQYF
- | TRBJ1-1 | - | TRBV10-3 | TGTGCCATCAGTGGGAGGGCCCAGAACACTGAAGCTTTCTTT | CAISGRAQNTEAFF
TRBD1 | TRBJ1-2 | - | TRBV27 | TGTGCCAGCGGGGACCAAACCGGGACAGGGGATGGCAGTGGCTACACCTTC | CASGDQTGTGDGSGYTF
TRBD2 | TRBJ2-6 | few | TRBV5-1 | TGCGCCAGCAGCTTGGGAGGGACTAGCGGGCCGGGGGCCAACGTCCTGACTTTC | CASSLGGTSGPGANVLTF
- | TRBJ2-7 | - | TRBV14 | TGTGCCAGCAGCCACGTATTCTACGAGCAGTACTTC | CASSHVFYEQYF
- | TRBJ1-1 | - | TRBV14 | TGTGCCAGCAGCCCCCTAGGCACTGAAGCTTTCTTT | CASSPLGTEAFF
TRBD1 | TRBJ1-2 | - | TRBV6-5 | TGTGCCAGCAGTTACACCCCGGGACAGAACTATGGCTACACCTTC | CASSYTPGQNYGYTF
- | TRBJ1-4 | - | TRBV5-1 | TGCGCCAGCAGCCCCTTGGGGGCTGGCGCTAATGAAAAACTGTTTTTT | CASSPLGAGANEKLFF
TRBD1 | TRBJ1-5 | once | TRBV10-3 | TGTGCCATCAGTGTTGGCGACAGGGCGGGCAATCAGCCCCAGCATTTT | CAISVGDRAGNQPQHF
TRBD2 | TRBJ2-5 | - | TRBV10-3 | TGTGCCATCACCTCCAAATCGGGAGGAGGGGAGACCCAGTACTTC | CAITSKSGGGETQYF
TRBD2 | TRBJ2-1 | - | TRBV9 | TGTGCCAGCAGCGAGGGACTAGCATTTTACAATGAGCAGTTCTTC | CASSEGLAFYNEQFF
- | TRBJ2-2 | - | TRBV19 | TGTGCCAGTAGTTTCAGGGGCCCGGCCGGGGAGCTGTTTTTT | CASSFRGPAGELFF
- | TRBJ1-4 | - | TRBV7-9 | TGTGCCAGCAGCTTAAGACAGACTAATGAAAAACTGTTTTTT | CASSLRQTNEKLFF
- | TRBJ1-2 | - | TRBV5-1 | TGCGCCAGCAGCTTGGCTTCCGGACAGAACTATGGCTACACCTTC | CASSLASGQNYGYTF
- | TRBJ2-6 | - | TRBV7-8 | TGTGCCAGCAGCCGTACAGGGTACTCTGGGGCCAACGTCCTGACTTTC | CASSRTGYSGANVLTF
- | TRBJ2-3 | - | TRBV7-3 | TGTGCCAGCAGCCCGACAGTGACGGCCACAGATACGCAGTATTTT | CASSPTVTATDTQYF
TRBD1 | TRBJ1-2 | once | TRBV29-1 | TGCAGCGTTGAAGCTAAGGGGGACAGGGCGCTTTGGGGCTACACCTTC | CSVEAKGDRALWGYTF
TRBD1 | TRBJ2-7 | - | TRBV18 | TGTGCCAGCTCACCCCCGGACAGGGTTTTCTCCGAGCGGGAGCAGTACTTC | CASSPPDRVFSEREQYF